The T cell receptor (beta chain) under discussion was sequenced for a study of T cells expressing NK-cell markers (dated by TCRdb to about 2020). A note on the overall study: Three sorted T-cell subsets (CD3+CD56+NKG2C+, CD3+CD56+NKG2C- and CD3+CD56-NKG2C+) from about 8 donors had their TCR beta-chain repertoires profiled. Of the eight sequenced donors, seven were found to be HCMV-seropositive and one was found to be HCMV-seronegative. Randomly selected healthy volunteers, three men and five women, were used as the eight sequenced donors. Libraries were sequenced as 2 x 150 bp reads on Illumina HiSeq 2000/2500, MiSeq or NextSeq.

As to this clonotype: Its recognized antigen is unknown.

To determine HCMV serostatus, a commercial ELISA kit was used to detect HCMV-specific IgG in serum. Ficoll density gradient centrifugation was used to isolate peripheral blood mononuclear cells from blood. Study-level results and caveats: It remained unclear whether the expanded NKG2C-expressing T cell clones were specific for HCMV antigens. In over 5 donors, the dominant CD3+CD56+NKG2C+ clonotypes were among the top 10 CD8+ clonotypes and accounted for roughly 1.0-8% of CD8+ T cells. Those dominant clonotypes were again the most abundant among CD3+CD56-NKG2C+ cells in a handful of donors, at about 25-60.1%.

The CDR3 runs 15 amino acids, cysteine and phenylalanine included. DNA for this receptor is not on file. CDR1 and CDR2 are read off the germline V gene as SGHRS and YFSETQ. Sequencing used an Illumina HiSeq 2000. TCR beta cDNA libraries were prepared using 5'RACE template switching, which introduced a universal primer site and unique molecular identifiers. cDNA synthesis was primed from the TCR beta constant segment, followed by two successive PCR amplification steps. The paper's processing steps were these. MIGEC handled demultiplexing of the reads and grouping by UMI, while MiTCR was used to assemble and quantify clonotypes. To remove erroneous sequences, TCR cDNA sequences were retained only when supported by two or more reads. The tcR package was used for downstream repertoire analysis, with clonotypes matched between fractions based on CDR3 nucleotide sequence plus V segment. VDJmatch was used to annotate antigen specificity against VDJdb, with one amino acid substitution allowed in CDR3. TCRdb reprocessed the reads, and each CDR3 protein sequence is entered once, without DNA. In this record, the V and J calls reflect TCRdb's handling and not the investigators' own analysis. The sample's clone listing holds 500,000 or so distinct CDR3 sequences. The biggest ten clones account for approximately 3.6% of the sample.

The chain is made from TRBV5-1 and TRBJ2-7; absent DNA, TCRdb's TRBD1 call cannot be checked. The specimen was blood T cells: a sorted CD56 or NKG2C T cell subset, CD4+ or CD8+ T cells, or bulk PBMC T cells (not recorded which). This sequence was found in a man younger than 30 in good health. Donor details come from another sample of the same person, matched by shared clones. CDR3 region: CASSLEGTTSYEQYF. Where the CDR3 stops, the reference TRBV5-1 and TRBJ2-7 genes take over; the full variable domain is KAGVTQTPRYLIKTRGQQVTLSCSPISGHRSVSWYQQTPGQGLQFLFEYFSETQRNKGNFPGRFSGRQFSNSRSEMNVSTLELGDSALYLCASSLEGTTSYEQYFGPGTRLTVT.